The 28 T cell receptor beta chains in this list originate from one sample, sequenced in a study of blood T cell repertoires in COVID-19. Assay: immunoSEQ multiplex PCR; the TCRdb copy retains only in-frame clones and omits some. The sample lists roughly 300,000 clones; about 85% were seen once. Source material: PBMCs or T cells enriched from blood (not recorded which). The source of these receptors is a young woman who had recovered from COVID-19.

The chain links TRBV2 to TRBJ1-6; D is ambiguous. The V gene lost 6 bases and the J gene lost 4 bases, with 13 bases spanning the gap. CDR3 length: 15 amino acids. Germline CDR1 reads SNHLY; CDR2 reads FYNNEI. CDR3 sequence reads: CASRKDTAYNSPLHF. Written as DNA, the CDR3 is TGTGCCAGCAGGAAAGACACCGCATATAATTCACCCCTCCACTTT.

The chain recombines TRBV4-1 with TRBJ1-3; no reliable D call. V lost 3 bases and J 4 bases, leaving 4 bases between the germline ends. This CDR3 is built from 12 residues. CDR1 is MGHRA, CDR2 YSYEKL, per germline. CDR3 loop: CASSQTGNTIYF. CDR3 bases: TGCGCCAGCAGCCAGACAGGAAACACCATATATTTT.

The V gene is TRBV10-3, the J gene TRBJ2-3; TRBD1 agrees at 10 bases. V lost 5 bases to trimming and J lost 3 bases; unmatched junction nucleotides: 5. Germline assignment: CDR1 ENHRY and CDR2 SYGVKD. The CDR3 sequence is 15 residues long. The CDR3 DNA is TGTGCCATCAGTAACCGGGACAGGGGAACAGATACGCAGTATTTT. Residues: CAISNRDRGTDTQYF.

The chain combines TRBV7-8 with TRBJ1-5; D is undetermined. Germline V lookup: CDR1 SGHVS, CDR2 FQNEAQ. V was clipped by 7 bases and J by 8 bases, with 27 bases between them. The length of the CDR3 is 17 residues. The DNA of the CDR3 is TGTGCCAGCACCCTAAGTGGTCGTGGCGTAGCTTCTGAGCCCCAGCATTTT. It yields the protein CASTLSGRGVASEPQHF. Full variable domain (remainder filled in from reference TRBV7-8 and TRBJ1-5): GAGVSQSPRYKVAKRGQDVALRCDPISGHVSLFWYQQALGQGPEFLTYFQNEAQLDKSGLPSDRFFAERPEGSVSTLKIQRTQQEDSAVYLCASTLSGRGVASEPQHFGDGTRLSIL.

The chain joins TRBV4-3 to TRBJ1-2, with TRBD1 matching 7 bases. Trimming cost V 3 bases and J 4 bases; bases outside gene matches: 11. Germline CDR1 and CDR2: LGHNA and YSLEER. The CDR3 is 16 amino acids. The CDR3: CASSQNPQGGSYGYTF. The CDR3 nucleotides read TGCGCCAGCAGCCAGAATCCTCAGGGGGGCAGCTATGGCTACACCTTC.

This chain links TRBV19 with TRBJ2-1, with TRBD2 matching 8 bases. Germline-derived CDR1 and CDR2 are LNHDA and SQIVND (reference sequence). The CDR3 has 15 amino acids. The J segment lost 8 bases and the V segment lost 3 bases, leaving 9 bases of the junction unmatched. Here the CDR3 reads CASSIPPGGPYEQFF. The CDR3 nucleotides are TGTGCCAGTAGTATCCCCCCGGGGGGGCCTTATGAGCAGTTCTTC.

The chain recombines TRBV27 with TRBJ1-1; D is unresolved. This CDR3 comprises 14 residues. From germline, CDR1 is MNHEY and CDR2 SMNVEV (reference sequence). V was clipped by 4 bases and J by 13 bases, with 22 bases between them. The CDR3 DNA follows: TGTGCCAGCAGTTCATTGGGCTTAATTAGTTCCTTTTTCTTT. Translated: CASSSLGLISSFFF.

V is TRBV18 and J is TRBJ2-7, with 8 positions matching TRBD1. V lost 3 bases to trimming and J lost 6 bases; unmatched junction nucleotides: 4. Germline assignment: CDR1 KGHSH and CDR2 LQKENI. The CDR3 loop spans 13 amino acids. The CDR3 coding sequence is TGTGCCAGCTCACCGGACAGGGCACGCGAGCAGTACTTC. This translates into CASSPDRAREQYF.

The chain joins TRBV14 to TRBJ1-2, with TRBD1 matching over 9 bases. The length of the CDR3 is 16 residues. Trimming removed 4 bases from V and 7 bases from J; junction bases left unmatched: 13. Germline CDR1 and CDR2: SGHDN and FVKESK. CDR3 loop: CASSPDRGTTYSGYTF. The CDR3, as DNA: TGTGCCAGCAGCCCAGACAGGGGGACGACCTATAGTGGCTACACCTTC. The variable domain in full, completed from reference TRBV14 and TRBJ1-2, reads EAGVTQFPSHSVIEKGQTVTLRCDPISGHDNLYWYRRVMGKEIKFLLHFVKESKQDESGMPNNRFLAERTGGTYSTLKVQPAELEDSGVYFCASSPDRGTTYSGYTFGSGTRLTVV.

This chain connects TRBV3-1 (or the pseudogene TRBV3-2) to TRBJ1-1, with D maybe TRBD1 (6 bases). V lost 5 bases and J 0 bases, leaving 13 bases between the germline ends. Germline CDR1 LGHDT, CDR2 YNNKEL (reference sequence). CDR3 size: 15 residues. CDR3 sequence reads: CASSIQGQLNTEAFF. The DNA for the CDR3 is TGTGCCAGCAGCATCCAAGGACAGCTGAACACTGAAGCTTTCTTT.

The DNA for the CDR3 is TGTGCCAGCAGCGCACTACAGGCTAACAATGAGCAGTTCTTC. The encoded protein is CASSALQANNEQFF. The chain has TRBV11-2 and TRBJ2-1; weak D call: TRBD1 (5 bases). The CDR3 runs 14 residues. V lost 5 bases to trimming and J lost 5 bases, with 13 bases between them. CDR1 SGHAT and CDR2 FQNNGV come from the germline V gene.

CDR3 sequence (DNA): TGTGCCAGCAGTTACTTACAGACCAAATATCAGCCCCAGCATTTT. Translating gives CASSYLQTKYQPQHF. The chain recombines TRBV6-2 or TRBV6-3 with TRBJ1-5; D not certain. The CDR3 is 15 amino acids. V was trimmed by 1 base and J by 5 bases, leaving 12 bases between them. The germline CDR1 and CDR2 sequences are MNHEY and SVGEGT.

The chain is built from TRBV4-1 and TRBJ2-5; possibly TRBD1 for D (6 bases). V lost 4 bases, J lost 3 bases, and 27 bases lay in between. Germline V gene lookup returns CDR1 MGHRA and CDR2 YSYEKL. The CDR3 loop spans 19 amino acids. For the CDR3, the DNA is TGCGCCAGCAGCCCTTATCTACAGGGCCAGGGTGGAGTGAAAGAGACCCAGTACTTC. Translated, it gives CASSPYLQGQGGVKETQYF.

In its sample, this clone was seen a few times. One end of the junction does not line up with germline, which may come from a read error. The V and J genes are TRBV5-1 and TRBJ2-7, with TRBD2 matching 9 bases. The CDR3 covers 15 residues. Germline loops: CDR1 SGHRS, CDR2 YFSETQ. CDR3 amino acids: CASTDTGTSSSEQYF. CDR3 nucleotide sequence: TGCGCCAGCACCGACACCGGGACTAGCTCCTCCGAGCAGTACTTC.

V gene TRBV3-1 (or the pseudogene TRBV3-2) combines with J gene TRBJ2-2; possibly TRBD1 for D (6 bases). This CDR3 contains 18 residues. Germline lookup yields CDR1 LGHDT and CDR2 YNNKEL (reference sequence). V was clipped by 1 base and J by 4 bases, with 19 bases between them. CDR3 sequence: CASSQGARGQGFTGELFF. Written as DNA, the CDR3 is TGTGCCAGCAGCCAAGGAGCTAGGGGTCAGGGGTTCACCGGGGAGCTGTTTTTT.

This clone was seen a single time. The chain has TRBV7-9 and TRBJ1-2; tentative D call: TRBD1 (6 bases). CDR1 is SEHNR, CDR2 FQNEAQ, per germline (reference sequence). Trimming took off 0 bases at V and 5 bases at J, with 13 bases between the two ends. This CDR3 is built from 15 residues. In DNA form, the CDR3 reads TGTGCCAGCAGCTTAGCGGGGGCGAATTTGTATGGCTACACCTTC. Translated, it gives CASSLAGANLYGYTF.

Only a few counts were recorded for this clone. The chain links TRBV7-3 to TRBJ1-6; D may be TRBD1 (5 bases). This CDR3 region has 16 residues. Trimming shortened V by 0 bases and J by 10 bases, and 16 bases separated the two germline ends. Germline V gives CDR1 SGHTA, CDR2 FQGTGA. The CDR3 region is CASSLTPRVEGSPLHF. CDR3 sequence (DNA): TGTGCCAGCAGCTTAACGCCCAGGGTGGAGGGGTCACCCCTCCACTTT.

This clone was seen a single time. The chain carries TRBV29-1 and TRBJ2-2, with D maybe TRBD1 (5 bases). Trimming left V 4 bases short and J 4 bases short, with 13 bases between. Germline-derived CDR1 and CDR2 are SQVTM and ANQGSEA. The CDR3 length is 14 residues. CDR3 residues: CSVAWGRGTGELFF. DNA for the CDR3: TGCAGCGTTGCATGGGGTAGGGGCACCGGGGAGCTGTTTTTT.

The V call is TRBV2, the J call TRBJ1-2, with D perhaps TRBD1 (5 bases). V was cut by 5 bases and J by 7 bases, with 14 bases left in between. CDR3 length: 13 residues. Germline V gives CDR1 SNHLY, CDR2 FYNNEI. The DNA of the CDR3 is TGTGCCAGCAGTCCTCCTCCGACAGCTGGCTACACCTTC. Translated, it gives CASSPPPTAGYTF.

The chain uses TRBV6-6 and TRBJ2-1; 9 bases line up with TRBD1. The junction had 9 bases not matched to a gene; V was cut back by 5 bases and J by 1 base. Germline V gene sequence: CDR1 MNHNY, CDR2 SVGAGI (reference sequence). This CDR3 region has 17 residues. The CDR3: CASSPGQGARSYNEQFF. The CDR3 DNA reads TGTGCCAGCAGTCCGGGACAGGGTGCCCGATCCTACAATGAGCAGTTCTTC.

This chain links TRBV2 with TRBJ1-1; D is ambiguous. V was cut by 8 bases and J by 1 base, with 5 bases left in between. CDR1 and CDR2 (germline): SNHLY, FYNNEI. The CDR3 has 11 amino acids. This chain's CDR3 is CASPKNTEAFF. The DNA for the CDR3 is TGTGCCAGCCCCAAGAACACTGAAGCTTTCTTT.

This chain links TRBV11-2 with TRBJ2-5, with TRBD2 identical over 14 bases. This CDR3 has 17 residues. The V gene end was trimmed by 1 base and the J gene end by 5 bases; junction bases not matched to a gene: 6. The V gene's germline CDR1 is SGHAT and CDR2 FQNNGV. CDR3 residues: CASSLVGTSGGGETQYF. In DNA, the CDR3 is TGTGCCAGCAGCTTAGTAGGGACTAGCGGGGGCGGGGAGACCCAGTACTTC.

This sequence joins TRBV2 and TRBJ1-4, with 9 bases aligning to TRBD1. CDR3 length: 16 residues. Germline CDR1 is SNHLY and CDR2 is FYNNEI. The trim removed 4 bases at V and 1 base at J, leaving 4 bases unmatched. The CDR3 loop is CASSAQGARTNEKLFF. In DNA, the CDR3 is TGTGCCAGCAGTGCACAGGGGGCGCGAACTAATGAAAAACTGTTTTTT.

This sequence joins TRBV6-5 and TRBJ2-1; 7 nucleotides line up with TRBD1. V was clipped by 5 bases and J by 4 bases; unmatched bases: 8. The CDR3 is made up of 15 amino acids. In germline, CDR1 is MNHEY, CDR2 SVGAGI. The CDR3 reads CASSPGQATYNEQFF. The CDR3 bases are TGTGCCAGCAGTCCCGGACAGGCGACATACAATGAGCAGTTCTTC.

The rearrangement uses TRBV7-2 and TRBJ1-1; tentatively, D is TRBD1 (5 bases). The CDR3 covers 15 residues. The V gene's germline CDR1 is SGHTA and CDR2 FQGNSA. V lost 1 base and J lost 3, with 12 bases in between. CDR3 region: CASSLVGQTYTEAFF. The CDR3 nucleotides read TGTGCCAGCAGCTTAGTGGGGCAGACTTACACTGAAGCTTTCTTT.

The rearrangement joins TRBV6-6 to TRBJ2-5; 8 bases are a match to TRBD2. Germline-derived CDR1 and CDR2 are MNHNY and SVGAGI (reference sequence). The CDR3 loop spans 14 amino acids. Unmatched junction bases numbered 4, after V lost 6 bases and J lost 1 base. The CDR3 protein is CASRLTSAQETQYF. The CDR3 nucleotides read TGTGCCAGCAGGTTGACTAGCGCCCAAGAGACCCAGTACTTC.

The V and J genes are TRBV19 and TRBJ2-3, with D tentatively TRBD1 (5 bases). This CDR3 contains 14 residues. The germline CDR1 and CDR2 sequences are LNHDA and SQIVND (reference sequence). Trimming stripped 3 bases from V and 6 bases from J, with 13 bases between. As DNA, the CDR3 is TGTGCCAGTAGTATGACACAGGCCCCCGATACGCAGTATTTT. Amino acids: CASSMTQAPDTQYF.

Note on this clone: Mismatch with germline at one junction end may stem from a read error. CDR3 nucleotides: TGTGCCAGCAGCCCCGACAGGGGCGAAGCATTCTTT. Amino acid sequence: CASSPDRGEAFF. The gene calls are TRBV7-9 and TRBJ1-1, with 8 bases lining up with TRBD1. This CDR3 has 12 residues. Germline lookup yields CDR1 SEHNR and CDR2 FQNEAQ (reference sequence).